One sample yielded the 26 T cell receptor beta chains listed below, sequenced in a study of T cells in Graves' hyperthyroidism and ophthalmopathy (dated by TCRdb to between 2018 and 2020). Library preparation employed multiplex PCR. The listed sequencing device is Illumina HiSeq 2000. TCR beta CDR3 regions were amplified from RNA transcripts. The TCR CDR3 was subjected to a first round of RT-PCR using the HTBI primer set and the Qiagen OneStep RT-PCR kit. The raw public reads went through TCRdb reprocessing: fastp at Q25, MiXCR clone calling, in-frame beta chains kept. A single entry per CDR3 protein holds the most common genes and DNA from its merged rows. In this sample the table shows hundreds of thousands of distinct CDR3 sequences, approximately 14% of which occur a single time. In total, the top ten clones hold roughly 10% of the sample. What was sequenced was blood. The receptors stem from a woman aged 18 to 35 with Graves' hyperthyroidism.

This clonotype was counted many times. The V gene is TRBV12-3 or TRBV12-4, the J gene TRBJ2-5, with 9 nucleotides matching TRBD2. This CDR3 has 14 amino acids. V lost 5 bases to trimming and J lost 5 bases; unmatched junction nucleotides: 6. The CDR3 region is CASSVSGREETQYF. The CDR3 DNA reads TGTGCCAGCAGTGTTAGCGGGAGAGAGGAGACCCAGTACTTC.

At least ten counts were recorded for this clonotype. The V and J genes are TRBV5-5 and TRBJ2-3, with D maybe TRBD1 (5 bases). The V gene lost 3 bases and the J gene lost 0 bases, with 11 bases spanning the gap. Germline V gives CDR1 SGHKS, CDR2 YYEKEE (reference sequence). The CDR3 has 15 residues. The CDR3 sequence is CASSSVGASTDTQYF. CDR3 coding DNA: TGTGCCAGCAGCTCAGTAGGGGCGAGCACAGATACGCAGTATTTT.

This clonotype was recorded at least ten times. The chain recombines TRBV20-1 with TRBJ1-2, with D perhaps matching TRBD1 (5 bases). The germline V and J ends were trimmed by 4 bases and 2 bases, with 8 bases remaining between them. Germline assignment: CDR1 DFQATT and CDR2 SNEGSKA (reference sequence). The CDR3 is 12 amino acids. The CDR3 region is CSAIGQNYGYTF. In nucleotides, the CDR3 is TGCAGTGCTATCGGACAAAACTATGGCTACACCTTC.

Notes on this clonotype: This may be a read error, as it is one base from a much larger clone. The V and J genes are TRBV19 and TRBJ1-1, with no clear D. CDR1 and CDR2 from the germline V gene are LNHDA and SQIVND (reference sequence). The CDR3 consists of 15 residues. CDR3 in amino acids: CVSRTAGYMNTEAFF. The CDR3 region has the DNA TGTGTCAGTCGGACGGCGGGTTACATGAACACTGAAGCTTTCTTT.

This clonotype has more than one count but fewer than ten. This chain links TRBV7-2 with TRBJ2-1; 10 bases fit TRBD2. The CDR3 is made up of 15 amino acids. V was pared by 6 bases and J by 5 bases, with 7 bases of the junction left unmatched. Germline V lookup: CDR1 SGHTA, CDR2 FQGNSA. In DNA form, the CDR3 reads TGTGCCAGCAGTAGTTCACTAGCGGGAAACAATGAGCAGTTCTTC. Translation: CASSSSLAGNNEQFF.

A word on this clonotype: It is unclear where the CDR3 begins or ends on the DNA, so no DNA is shown, and the CDR3 is as TCRdb lists it. The rearrangement uses TRBV2 and TRBJ2-3; TRBD2, the D gene given by the table, was not confirmed from the DNA. CDR1 and CDR2 from the germline V gene are SNHLY and FYNNEI. The CDR3 has 23 amino acids, counting both end residues. The CDR3 here is CASRYRENYGYTFGSAGGNTQYF.

This clonotype was detected many times. V and J are TRBV11-2 and TRBJ2-1; TRBD2 might be the D (6 bases). This CDR3 contains 16 residues. The germline gives CDR1 SGHAT, CDR2 FQNNGV. V lost 5 bases and J lost 6, with 20 bases in between. CDR3 loop: CASSPGRYSAGNEQFF. Written as DNA, the CDR3 is TGTGCCAGCAGCCCCGGGCGGTACTCAGCGGGCAATGAGCAGTTCTTC. Using reference TRBV11-2 and TRBJ2-1 for the parts outside the CDR3, the full variable domain is EAGVAQSPRYKIIEKRQSVAFWCNPISGHATLYWYQQILGQGPKLLIQFQNNGVVDDSQLPKDRFSAERLKGVDSTLKIQPAKLEDSAVYLCASSPGRYSAGNEQFFGPGTRLTVL.

This clonotype showed up just a few times. The chain joins TRBV6-9 to TRBJ2-3, with D unclear. Germline V gene sequence: CDR1 MNHGY, CDR2 SVAAGI. Trimming took off 8 bases at V and 4 bases at J, with 16 bases between the two ends. This CDR3 has 14 amino acids. CDR3: CASLIDSASDTQYF. CDR3 sequence (DNA): TGTGCCAGCTTAATCGATTCTGCTTCAGATACGCAGTATTTT.

This clonotype was counted between two and nine times. V gene TRBV2 combines with J gene TRBJ2-7; D is possibly TRBD1 (5 bases). Between the trimmed V and J ends, which lost 8 bases and 3 bases, there was a span of 11 bases. CDR3 length: 12 amino acids. Germline V lookup: CDR1 SNHLY, CDR2 FYNNEI. This CDR3 reads CASEEQVYEQYF. The CDR3 region has the DNA TGTGCCAGCGAAGAACAGGTCTACGAGCAGTACTTC.

The table lists this clonotype with many counts. V gene TRBV12-3 or TRBV12-4 combines with J gene TRBJ2-5; TRBD2 aligns across 11 bases. The CDR3 loop spans 15 amino acids. The V segment lost 5 bases and the J segment 7 bases; nucleotides outside the gene matches: 9. CDR3 amino acids: CASSIVSGRAGTQYF. The CDR3 nucleotides read TGTGCCAGCAGTATAGTTAGCGGGAGGGCCGGGACCCAGTACTTC.

The chain recombines TRBV4-3 with TRBJ2-5, with D perhaps TRBD1 (6 bases). The germline V and J ends were trimmed by 1 base and 5 bases, with 14 bases remaining between them. The germline V gene encodes CDR1 LGHNA and CDR2 YSLEER. This CDR3 has 15 residues. This CDR3 is CASSQAHRGTETQYF. The CDR3 coding sequence is TGCGCCAGCAGCCAAGCCCATAGGGGGACGGAGACCCAGTACTTC.

The gene calls are TRBV19 and TRBJ2-1, with unresolved D. V was shortened by 4 bases and J by 7 bases, with 8 bases between the two germline ends. CDR3 length: 12 amino acids. The V gene's germline CDR1 is LNHDA and CDR2 SQIVND (reference sequence). CDR3 sequence reads: CASSTPGNEQFF. Here the CDR3 DNA reads TGTGCCAGTAGTACACCCGGGAATGAGCAGTTCTTC.

The V call is TRBV7-3, the J call TRBJ2-4; TRBD1 or TRBD2 may be the D gene (6 bases each). The CDR3 covers 13 residues. The germline V gene has CDR1 SGHTA and CDR2 FQGTGA. V lost 2 bases, J lost 16 bases, and 18 bases lay in between. CDR3 bases: TGTGCCAGCAGCTTAGCAGGGGCAGGGAGGCCTTACTTC. It codes for CASSLAGAGRPYF.

The chain uses TRBV18 and TRBJ2-5; no clear D gene. The length of the CDR3 is 13 residues. Germline V gives CDR1 KGHSH, CDR2 LQKENI. V gave up 3 bases and J gave up 3 bases, with 8 bases separating them. CDR3: CASSPGYEETQYF. CDR3 in DNA: TGTGCCAGCTCACCCGGTTACGAAGAGACCCAGTACTTC.

This sequence joins TRBV6-9 and TRBJ1-2; D possibly corresponds to TRBD1 (5 bases). Trimming pared 3 bases from V and 1 base from J, leaving 9 bases between. Germline loops: CDR1 MNHGY, CDR2 SVAAGI. CDR3 length: 14 amino acids. The CDR3 DNA follows: TGTGCCAGCAGTTACGACAGACTTAACTATGGCTACACCTTC. It specifies CASSYDRLNYGYTF.

In this sample, this clonotype turned up a few times. The genes are TRBV10-2 and TRBJ1-5; D gene unclear. The CDR3 has 15 residues. V lost 2 bases, J lost 7 bases, and 15 bases lay in between. The V gene's germline CDR1 is WSHSY and CDR2 SAAADI. CDR3 sequence: CASSEARARGQPQHF. CDR3 DNA: TGCGCCAGCAGTGAGGCCCGGGCGCGCGGCCAGCCCCAGCATTTT.

This clonotype was detected many times. V gene TRBV30 combines with J gene TRBJ2-7; TRBD2 matches at 15 bases. V was clipped by 3 bases and J by 7 bases; unmatched bases: 4. Germline values: CDR1 GTSNPN, CDR2 SVGIG (reference sequence). The CDR3 extends over 14 amino acids. CDR3 residues: CAWRGLAGGREQYF. In DNA, the CDR3 is TGTGCCTGGAGAGGACTAGCGGGAGGGAGGGAGCAGTACTTC.

J is TRBJ1-6 and V is TRBV24-1; D is possibly TRBD1 (5 bases). There are 13 residues in the CDR3. Germline CDR1 reads KGHDR; CDR2 reads SFDVKD. Trimming shortened V by 5 bases and J by 10 bases, and 11 bases separated the two germline ends. The CDR3 DNA is TGTGCCACCAGTGCCACAGGTCGGTCACCCCTCCACTTT. Its protein product is CATSATGRSPLHF.

This clonotype was seen ten or more times. V and J are TRBV7-3 and TRBJ2-3; 7 nucleotides agree with TRBD2. This CDR3 is 16 amino acids long. The V gene end was trimmed by 4 bases and the J gene end by 0 bases; junction bases not matched to a gene: 7. CDR1 SGHTA and CDR2 FQGTGA come from the germline V gene. The CDR3 reads CASSWGGSSSTDTQYF. CDR3 nucleotide sequence: TGTGCCAGCAGCTGGGGGGGGTCCTCTAGCACAGATACGCAGTATTTT.

In regard to this clonotype: One end of the junction does not line up with germline, which may come from a read error. This chain joins TRBV7-8 and TRBJ2-7; 9 nucleotides align to TRBD1. This CDR3 spans 13 amino acids. Looked up from germline, CDR1 is SGHVS and CDR2 is FQNEAQ. The CDR3 protein is CANSLGTGLEQYF. In DNA form, the CDR3 reads TGTGCCAACAGCTTAGGGACAGGGCTCGAGCAGTACTTC.

V usage is TRBV5-1 and J usage is TRBJ2-1; TRBD1 matches 9 bases. V lost 2 bases and J lost 8; bases outside the gene matches: 8. Germline CDR1 SGHRS, CDR2 YFSETQ. The CDR3 length is 15 residues. The CDR3 sequence: CASSLGDRDSDEQFF. CDR3 bases: TGCGCCAGCAGCTTAGGGGACAGGGATTCTGATGAGCAGTTCTTC.

With regard to this clonotype: A much larger clone differs from this one at a single base, so this may be a read error. This chain joins TRBV7-3 and TRBJ2-2; D ambiguous. Trimming stripped 3 bases from V and 7 bases from J, with 3 bases between. Germline CDR1 reads SGHTA; CDR2 reads FQGTGA. The CDR3 has 11 amino acids. The CDR3 region is CASSFDGELFF. DNA of the CDR3: TGTGCCAGCAGCTTTGACGGGGAGCTGTTTTTT.

This clonotype was detected many times. The chain has TRBV10-3 and TRBJ1-6; 7 bases align to TRBD1. With 5 bases clipped from V and 6 bases from J, the junction kept 4 bases outside the gene matches. The germline V gene has CDR1 ENHRY and CDR2 SYGVKD. The CDR3 extends over 14 amino acids. CDR3 in amino acids: CAISSGTVNSPLHF. In nucleotides, the CDR3 is TGTGCCATCAGTTCCGGGACAGTTAATTCACCCCTCCACTTT.

This clonotype was observed at least ten times. CDR3 in DNA: TGTGCCAGCAGGGGAGGGTACGAGACCCAGTACTTC. Translating gives CASRGGYETQYF. The rearrangement uses TRBV11-2 and TRBJ2-5, with TRBD2 identical over 7 bases. CDR1 and CDR2 (germline): SGHAT, FQNNGV. The CDR3 is made up of 12 amino acids. V lost 6 bases and J lost 5; bases outside the gene matches: 3.

This clonotype was seen repeatedly, ten times or more. The chain recombines TRBV7-2 with TRBJ1-2; 12 bases are a match to TRBD1. Germline values: CDR1 SGHTA, CDR2 FQGNSA. CDR3 size: 14 residues. V shed 5 bases, J shed 8 bases, and the junction held 6 bases outside the gene matches. CDR3: CASSPGQGAKGYTF. DNA for the CDR3: TGTGCCAGCAGCCCGGGACAGGGGGCGAAGGGCTACACCTTC.

A few counts support this clonotype. V gene TRBV5-4 combines with J gene TRBJ2-1, with a possible D match to TRBD2 (6 bases). V was cut by 4 bases and J by 5 bases, with 13 bases left in between. The CDR3 has 14 amino acids. Germline assignment: CDR1 SGHNT and CDR2 YYREEE (reference sequence). The CDR3 DNA is TGTGCCAGCAGCCCAGGGCCGGGGGACAATGAGCAGTTCTTC. Protein sequence: CASSPGPGDNEQFF.